A selection of T cell receptor beta chains follows, all from one sample in a study of T cells of healthy individuals. TCRdb re-called the 5' RACE reads with MiXCR, one entry per CDR3 protein. This sample yields fewer than 70,000 distinct CDR3 sequences, of which roughly 15% are seen a single time; about 16% belongs to the top ten. The origin of the receptors is a human donor in good health. Both conserved end residues are part of each CDR3. The D gene is left open where the match is weak. The size entry is marked missing in some rows and otherwise reads once, few, many or a size class.

D	V	J	size	DNA	CDR3
NA	TRBV10-3	TRBJ1-2	few	TGTGCCATCAGTCCCGATTGGAACTATGGCTACACCTTC	CAISPDWNYGYTF
NA	TRBV7-8	TRBJ1-4	NA	TGTGCCAGCAGCTTAGCTTATGGGCAGTTAAATGAAAAACTGTTTTTT	CASSLAYGQLNEKLFF
NA	TRBV3-2	TRBJ2-3	few	TGTGCCAGCAACCCCTACGTGGTAAGCGGGAAAGGCACAGATACGCAGTATTTT	CASNPYVVSGKGTDTQYF
NA	TRBV7-2	TRBJ1-5	NA	TGTGCCAGCAGCTTAGTCGGTAGCAATCAGCCCCAGCATTTT	CASSLVGSNQPQHF
NA	TRBV25-1	TRBJ2-1	many	TGTGCCAGCACCTCAGGGGGGGATGAGCAGTTCTTC	CASTSGGDEQFF
NA	TRBV10-3	TRBJ1-2	few	TGTGCCATCAAACAAGGGGATGGCTACACCTTC	CAIKQGDGYTF
NA	TRBV7-8	TRBJ2-2	NA	TGTGCCAGCAGCCCAGGGTTGGGACGTGCGGACGGGGAGCTGTTTTTT	CASSPGLGRADGELFF
NA	TRBV30	TRBJ1-1	many	TGTGCCTGGAGGACAGGACGGGGCACTGAAGCTTTCTTT	CAWRTGRGTEAFF
TRBD1	TRBV2	TRBJ2-7	NA	TGTGCCAGCAGCTGGACAGGGACCAGCTCCTACGAGCAGTACTTC	CASSWTGTSSYEQYF
TRBD1	TRBV9	TRBJ2-6	many	TGTGCCAGCAGCCCACAGGGGGCTTCTGGGGCCAACGTCCTGACTTTC	CASSPQGASGANVLTF
TRBD2	TRBV10-1	TRBJ2-1	many	TGCGCCAGCAGTCTAGCGGGAGGATATGAGCAGTTCTTC	CASSLAGGYEQFF
NA	TRBV27	TRBJ1-4	many	TGTGCCAGCGGACTGGCAGGGGCGGATGAAAAACTGTTTTTT	CASGLAGADEKLFF
NA	TRBV12-3/TRBV12-4	TRBJ1-2	many	TGTGCCAGCAGTGAGACGCGGGGTTTCTTCAGTGGCTACACCTTC	CASSETRGFFSGYTF
NA	TRBV7-8	TRBJ2-7	NA	TGTGCCAGCAGCTTAGGTCTAGCTGGCGAGCAGTACTTC	CASSLGLAGEQYF
TRBD1	TRBV24-1	TRBJ1-2	many	TGTGCCACCAGTGATCCGGGACAGGGGGCAGACTACACCTTC	CATSDPGQGADYTF
TRBD1	TRBV2	TRBJ2-5	many	TGTGCCAGCAGTTGGGGACAGGCCCCGGAGACCCAGTACTTC	CASSWGQAPETQYF
TRBD1	TRBV30	TRBJ2-7	many	TGTGCCTGGGCCGCGGGACAGGGGATCTACGAGCAGTACTTC	CAWAAGQGIYEQYF
NA	TRBV11-2	TRBJ1-1	NA	TGTGCCAGTCGCGGGTTAGGGAACACTGAAGCTTTCTTT	CASRGLGNTEAFF
NA	TRBV12-3/TRBV12-4	TRBJ1-1	NA	TGTGCCAGCAGTTTAGAAACGGGCCAGAACACTGAAGCTTTCTTT	CASSLETGQNTEAFF
NA	TRBV7-2	TRBJ1-2	many	TGTGCCAGCAGCTTAGCGCTGTCCAACTATGGCTACACCTTC	CASSLALSNYGYTF
NA	TRBV30	TRBJ1-3	NA	TGTGCCTGGAGTTGGGGTAGTGGAAACACCATATATTTT	CAWSWGSGNTIYF
TRBD2	TRBV5-4	TRBJ2-2	many	TGTGCCAGCAGCTTGGCCTGGGCTAGCGGGAGAGGAACCGGGGAGCTGTTTTTT	CASSLAWASGRGTGELFF
NA	TRBV28	TRBJ1-6	NA	TGTGCCAGCACCCCCCCCAGGGGACCCCTCCACTTT	CASTPPRGPLHF
NA	TRBV14	TRBJ1-1	many	TGTGCCAGCAGCCCTCAGCGAATTGAAGCTTTCTTT	CASSPQRIEAFF
TRBD2	TRBV7-9	TRBJ2-5	NA	TGTGCCAGCAGCCTTAAGACGGGGGGATCGGAGACCCAGTACTTC	CASSLKTGGSETQYF
NA	TRBV29-1	TRBJ2-5	NA	TGCAGCTCGGGAGAGCTTGACGAGACCCAGTACTTC	CSSGELDETQYF
TRBD1	TRBV29-1	TRBJ2-3	NA	TGCAGCGTTATGACAGGGAATACGCAGTATTTT	CSVMTGNTQYF
TRBD1	TRBV13	TRBJ1-4	few	TGTGCCAGCAACCCTCCGGGACAGGGAAGAGAAAAACTGTTTTTT	CASNPPGQGREKLFF
NA	TRBV4-1	TRBJ2-7	few	TGCGCCAGCAGCCATCGCGACACCGGGTCCTACGAGCAGTACTTC	CASSHRDTGSYEQYF
NA	TRBV4-3	TRBJ1-5	NA	TGCGCCAGCAGCCGAGACTTAGGTGTTGGTCAGCCCCAGCATTTT	CASSRDLGVGQPQHF
TRBD2	TRBV5-1	TRBJ2-7	few	TGCGCCAGCAGCTGGCTAGCGGGAGACTACGAGCAGTACTTC	CASSWLAGDYEQYF
NA	TRBV29-1	TRBJ1-1	medium-sized	TGCAGCGTTGTACGGCAGGGCATGAACACTGAAGCTTTCTTT	CSVVRQGMNTEAFF
TRBD1	TRBV7-2	TRBJ1-1	few	TGTGCCAGCAGCTTAGTGGGTCAGGGGGCGCTCGCTTTCTTT	CASSLVGQGALAFF
NA	TRBV2	TRBJ2-7	NA	TGTGCCAGCAGTGAAGGGGGCGACCTCTCCTACGAGAAGTACTTC	CASSEGGDLSYEKYF
NA	TRBV12-3/TRBV12-4	TRBJ1-1	many	TGTGCCAGCAGTTTAGGGCAAGCGAACACTGAAGCTTTCTTT	CASSLGQANTEAFF
TRBD1	TRBV25-1	TRBJ1-2	many	TGTGCCAGCAGTGAATTGGGCAGGGGGCGGGACTATGGCTACACCTTC	CASSELGRGRDYGYTF
NA	TRBV19	TRBJ1-6	NA	TGTGCCAGTAGTATTTTTGGCGACACTCGGAATTCACCCCTCCACTTT	CASSIFGDTRNSPLHF
NA	TRBV4-3	TRBJ2-7	few	TGCGCCAGCAGCCAAGTAGGTCCGGCCAACTCCTACGAGCAGTACTTC	CASSQVGPANSYEQYF
NA	TRBV25-1	TRBJ1-2	many	TGTGCCACCTTACTCAGGGAGGAGAATGGCTACACCTTC	CATLLREENGYTF
NA	TRBV5-1	TRBJ2-7	NA	TGCGCCAGCAGCCATGGGGGGGAGCAGTACTTC	CASSHGGEQYF
NA	TRBV7-9	TRBJ1-4	many	TGTGCCAGCAGCTTATATGCCGGCCGGGACGGTGAAAAACTGTTTTTT	CASSLYAGRDGEKLFF
TRBD1	TRBV9	TRBJ1-4	many	TGTGCCAGCAGCGCCGCGACAGGGTCCACTAATGAAAAACTGTTTTTT	CASSAATGSTNEKLFF
NA	TRBV29-1	TRBJ2-2	many	TGCAGCGTTCGGGACACCGGGGAGCTGTTTTTT	CSVRDTGELFF
NA	TRBV10-3	TRBJ2-7	many	TGTGCCATCAGGGATCCCGACAGTTACGAGCAGTACTTC	CAIRDPDSYEQYF
TRBD1	TRBV7-2	TRBJ1-2	NA	TGTGCCAGCAGCTCCCGACAGGGGTTTGGCTACACCTTC	CASSSRQGFGYTF